The clone carrying this TCR beta chain has at least ten counts. Its target is unknown. This specimen belongs to a study of T-cell memory formation after mild COVID-19. Study-level information: TCR clusters were mostly confined to one donor each. Notes on the study in general: Detection of some responders pre-infection suggested pre-existing cross-reactive memory T cells participated. CD4+ contracting clones were mainly CM and EM; CD8+ ones, EMRA.

TCRdb re-derived calls from the 5' RACE reads in MiXCR, one entry per CDR3 protein. The data contain about 49,000 distinct CDR3 sequences, approximately 8% of them singletons. V lost 4 bases, J lost 1 base, and 12 bases stayed unmatched. The CDR3 extends over 17 amino acids. Germline V lookup: CDR1 MGHRA, CDR2 YSYEKL. Source material: PBMCs or a T cell subset sorted from them (not recorded which). The sequence came from a man between 18 and 29 years old who had mild COVID-19 (a few samples of this study predate the infection). Cell type and time point are not known. The chain joins TRBV4-1 to TRBJ2-5; 7 nucleotides line up with TRBD1. The CDR3 DNA reads as TGCGCCAGCAGCCTGTCCTCTCCGGGACAGCCCCAAGAGACCCAGTACTTC. The encoded protein is CASSLSSPGQPQETQYF.